Below are 19 T cell receptor beta chains sequenced from a single sample in a study of cytomegalovirus exposure and HLA in healthy donors. PCR employed 60 Vbeta and 13 Jbeta primers. Data came from immunoSEQ multiplex PCR; TCRdb stores just in-frame clones and leaves some out. The sample lists some 44,000 clones; about nine tenths were seen once. Sequencing used PBMCs. The receptors shown here come from a woman aged 40 to 50 in good health and CMV-seropositive.

This chain uses TRBV5-1 with TRBJ2-5; TRBD2 matches at 7 bases. V dropped 0 bases and J dropped 3; count of bases not matched to a gene: 8. The CDR3 contains 16 residues. Germline-derived CDR1 and CDR2 are SGHRS and YFSETQ. The CDR3 coding sequence is TGCGCCAGCAGCTTGGGCCAATGGACTAGGGAAGAGACCCAGTACTTC. It specifies CASSLGQWTREETQYF.

The J gene is TRBJ2-7, the V gene TRBV14; 8 bases map to TRBD2. The CDR3 has 15 amino acids. In germline, CDR1 is SGHDN, CDR2 FVKESK. Trimming removed 0 bases from V and 11 bases from J; junction bases left unmatched: 12. CDR3 region: CASSQDYSGGQRKYF. CDR3 nucleotides: TGTGCCAGCAGCCAAGATTACAGCGGGGGCCAGAGAAAGTACTTC. Full variable domain (outside the CDR3, taken from reference TRBV14 and TRBJ2-7): EAGVTQFPSHSVIEKGQTVTLRCDPISGHDNLYWYRRVMGKEIKFLLHFVKESKQDESGMPNNRFLAERTGGTYSTLKVQPAELEDSGVYFCASSQDYSGGQRKYFGPGTRLTVT.

This chain connects TRBV10-3 to TRBJ2-2; tentative D call: TRBD1 (5 bases). The CDR3 is made up of 14 amino acids. CDR1 and CDR2 from the germline V gene are ENHRY and SYGVKD. Trimming stripped 6 bases from V and 0 bases from J, with 8 bases between. CDR3 DNA sequence: TGTGCCATCAGGCCAGGGCCGAACACCGGGGAGCTGTTTTTT. It encodes CAIRPGPNTGELFF.

The gene calls are TRBV7-2 and TRBJ2-3, with TRBD2 matching 13 bases. The CDR3 is 16 amino acids. Germline V CDR1 and CDR2: SGHTA, FQGNSA. Trimming at V came to 4 bases and at J to 7 bases, leaving 8 bases not matched to a gene. CDR3 bases: TGTGCCAGCAGCTCGGGACTAGCGGGGACCAGGTATACGCAGTATTTT. Its translation is CASSSGLAGTRYTQYF.

Concerning this clone: Compared with germline, one end of the junction differs, possibly owing to a read error. V gene TRBV7-9 combines with J gene TRBJ1-1; 10 bases are shared with TRBD1. From germline, CDR1 is SEHNR and CDR2 FQNEAQ (reference sequence). The CDR3 consists of 16 residues. The CDR3 DNA is TGTTCCAGCAGCCCTCGCTTCGGGACAGGGGTAAATGAAGCTTTCTTT. Protein product: CSSSPRFGTGVNEAFF.

The rearrangement uses TRBV6-6 and TRBJ2-7, with no clear D. The CDR3 is made up of 12 amino acids. With 2 bases removed from V and 4 bases from J, the gap between germline ends came to 6 bases. Germline V gene data show CDR1 as MNHNY and CDR2 as SVGAGI (reference sequence). CDR3 loop: CASSYPGYEQYF. CDR3 DNA sequence: TGTGCCAGCAGTTACCCAGGTTACGAGCAGTACTTC.

The chain carries TRBV6-5 and TRBJ1-5; the D is unclear. Trimming cost V 6 bases and J 4 bases, with 13 bases left between them. The V gene's germline CDR1 is MNHEY and CDR2 SVGAGI. This CDR3 has 14 amino acids. Written as DNA, the CDR3 is TGTGCCAGCAGCAACACACAAGAAAATCAGCCCCAGCATTTT. Encoded protein: CASSNTQENQPQHF.

The rearrangement links TRBV27 to TRBJ1-2; the match to TRBD1 covers 8 bases. Germline trimming cut 3 bases from V and 7 bases from J; bases unmatched to any gene: 10. CDR1 and CDR2 from the germline V gene are MNHEY and SMNVEV (reference sequence). The CDR3 sequence is 15 residues long. In DNA, the CDR3 is TGTGCCAGCAGTTTCCTCACGGACAGGGAGGGTGGCTACACCTTC. Encoded protein: CASSFLTDREGGYTF.

The chain couples TRBV5-1 to TRBJ2-3; 7 nucleotides agree with TRBD2. Trimming took 1 base from V and 1 from J; bases not matched to a gene: 9. The CDR3 is made up of 17 amino acids. Germline V gene sequence: CDR1 SGHRS, CDR2 YFSETQ. The CDR3 bases are TGCGCCAGCAGCTTGTTTTCGGCTAGCGGCGGCACAGATACGCAGTATTTT. Amino acid sequence: CASSLFSASGGTDTQYF.

The genes are TRBV13 and TRBJ2-7; 9 bases map to TRBD2. V lost 4 bases and J lost 2; bases outside the gene matches: 9. The CDR3 runs 16 residues. Germline values: CDR1 PRHDT, CDR2 FYEKMQ (reference sequence). CDR3 in amino acids: CASSSGRGGGTYEQYF. The CDR3 coding sequence is TGTGCCAGCAGCTCCGGCCGCGGGGGGGGAACCTACGAGCAGTACTTC.

The chain links TRBV5-5 to TRBJ1-5; maybe TRBD1 (5 bases). V was shortened by 4 bases and J by 3 bases, with 11 bases between the two germline ends. The CDR3 is made up of 14 amino acids. Germline values: CDR1 SGHKS, CDR2 YYEKEE (reference sequence). The chain's CDR3 is CASSIGVNNQPQHF. CDR3 DNA sequence: TGTGCCAGCAGCATAGGGGTAAACAATCAGCCCCAGCATTTT.

V is TRBV28 and J is TRBJ2-2; 14 positions match TRBD2. Germline-derived CDR1 and CDR2 are MDHEN and SYDVKM. There are 17 residues in the CDR3. Trimming took 5 bases from V and 2 from J; bases not matched to a gene: 4. The CDR3 region is CASSHGLAGGNTGELFF. CDR3 nucleotides: TGTGCCAGCAGTCACGGACTAGCGGGAGGAAACACCGGGGAGCTGTTTTTT.

CDR3 coding DNA: TGTGCCAGCAGCGGGACAGGGTTTCATACAGATACGCAGTATTTT. This codes for CASSGTGFHTDTQYF. V gene TRBV9 combines with J gene TRBJ2-3; 8 bases match TRBD1. This CDR3 has 15 residues. Trimming at V came to 3 bases and at J to 3 bases, leaving 6 bases not matched to a gene. Germline-derived CDR1 and CDR2 are SGDLS and YYNGEE.

This clone has only one observation. Other DNA sequences in the same sample also yield this CDR3. The chain links TRBV18 to TRBJ1-2, with D unresolved. Germline V gene data show CDR1 as KGHSH and CDR2 as LQKENI. CDR3 length: 13 residues. Trimming removed 6 bases from V and 4 bases from J, with 12 bases in between. The CDR3 DNA follows: TGTGCCAGCTCCCCATCAGGCAGCTATGGCTACACCTTC. Encoded protein: CASSPSGSYGYTF.

The J gene is TRBJ2-3, the V gene TRBV27; perhaps TRBD2 as D (7 bases). The length of the CDR3 is 13 residues. The germline gives CDR1 MNHEY, CDR2 SMNVEV (reference sequence). Trimming shortened V by 6 bases and J by 5 bases, and 12 bases separated the two germline ends. The CDR3 protein is CASRGGGRDTQYF. The CDR3 region has the DNA TGTGCCAGCAGGGGGGGCGGGAGAGATACGCAGTATTTT.

This chain connects TRBV18 to TRBJ1-4; D is uncertain. Germline CDR1 reads KGHSH; CDR2 reads LQKENI. This CDR3 has 14 amino acids. With 6 bases removed from V and 8 bases from J, the gap between germline ends came to 16 bases. The CDR3 region is CASSPKEYREKLFF. For the CDR3, the DNA is TGTGCCAGCTCGCCCAAGGAGTATCGGGAAAAACTGTTTTTT.

The V gene is TRBV6-1, the J gene TRBJ1-5; 10 bases are shared with TRBD1. In germline, CDR1 is MNHNS, CDR2 SASEGT. The CDR3 spans 14 residues. V shed 4 bases and J 5 bases; nucleotides not matched to a gene: 2. DNA for the CDR3: TGTGCCAGCAGTGGGACAGGGGGTTATCAGCCCCAGCATTTT. The encoded protein is CASSGTGGYQPQHF.

V gene TRBV4-2 combines with J gene TRBJ2-4; the D gene is possibly TRBD1 (6 bases). The germline V gene encodes CDR1 LGHNA and CDR2 YNFKEQ. Trimming removed 0 bases from V and 6 bases from J, with 6 bases in between. This CDR3 spans 13 amino acids. CDR3 sequence (DNA): TGTGCCAGCAGCCAAGACAGGGGAAACATTCAGTACTTC. Its translation is CASSQDRGNIQYF.

The rearrangement links TRBV28 to TRBJ1-4; no clear D gene. The V end lost 8 bases, the J end lost 9 bases, and 10 bases lay between the germline ends. The CDR3 is made up of 11 amino acids. Germline CDR1 MDHEN, CDR2 SYDVKM. CDR3 DNA sequence: TGTGCCAGCGGCCTCGGGAAAAAACTGTTTTTT. This encodes CASGLGKKLFF.